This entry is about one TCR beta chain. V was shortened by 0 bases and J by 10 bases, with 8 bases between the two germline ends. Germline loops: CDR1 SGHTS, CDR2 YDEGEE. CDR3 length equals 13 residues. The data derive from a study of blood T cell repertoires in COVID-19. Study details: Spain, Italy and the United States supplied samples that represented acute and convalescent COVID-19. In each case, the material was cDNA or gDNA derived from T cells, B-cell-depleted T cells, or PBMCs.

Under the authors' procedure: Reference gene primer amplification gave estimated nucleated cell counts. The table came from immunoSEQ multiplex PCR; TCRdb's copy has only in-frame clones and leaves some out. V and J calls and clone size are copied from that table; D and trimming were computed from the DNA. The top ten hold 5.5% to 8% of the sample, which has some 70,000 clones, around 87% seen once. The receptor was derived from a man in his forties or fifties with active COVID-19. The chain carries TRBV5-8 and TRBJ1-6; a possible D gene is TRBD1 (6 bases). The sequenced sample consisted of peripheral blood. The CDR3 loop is CASSLERGSPLHF. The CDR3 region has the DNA TGTGCCAGCAGCTTGGAGAGGGGGTCACCCCTCCACTTT.